Presented here are 3 T cell receptor beta chains from one specimen sequenced in a study of OX40 agonist ivuxolimab in advanced cancers. Sequenced by immunoSEQ multiplex PCR; TCRdb stores in-frame clones only, minus some. The sample shows tens of thousands of clones, about 80% of them seen only once. Specimen: CD4+ or CD8+ T cells sorted from blood, collected in a trial of the OX40 agonist ivuxolimab. The receptor set was obtained from an adult with an advanced solid tumor such as melanoma, head and neck, liver or kidney cancer.

The V call is TRBV4-1, the J call TRBJ2-2; the match to TRBD2 covers 13 bases. The germline CDR1 and CDR2 sequences are MGHRA and YSYEKL. This CDR3 region has 15 residues. The junction had 3 bases not matched to a gene; V was cut back by 4 bases and J by 7 bases. The CDR3 reads CASSPGLAGLGELFF. CDR3 DNA: TGCGCCAGCAGCCCGGGACTAGCGGGGCTCGGGGAGCTGTTTTTT.

This chain links TRBV4-1 with TRBJ1-6; possible D gene TRBD1, 6 bases. CDR1 MGHRA and CDR2 YSYEKL come from the germline V gene. This CDR3 has 19 residues. With 2 bases removed from V and 1 base from J, the gap between germline ends came to 18 bases. CDR3 amino acids: CASSQRGGGRGSYNSPLHF. The CDR3, as DNA: TGCGCCAGCAGCCAAAGAGGAGGGGGACGTGGATCCTATAATTCACCCCTCCACTTT.

The chain uses TRBV9 and TRBJ1-6, with D hard to call. Trimming shortened V by 2 bases and J by 6 bases, and 6 bases separated the two germline ends. This CDR3 is 13 amino acids long. Germline-derived CDR1 and CDR2 are SGDLS and YYNGEE. In DNA, the CDR3 is TGTGCCAGCAGCGTCGATCTTAATTCACCCCTCCACTTT. Protein: CASSVDLNSPLHF.